The 7 T cell receptor beta chains in this list originate from one sample, sequenced in a study of shared clonotypes between healthy human individuals (dated by TCRdb to the early 2020s). Library generation was performed with the immunoSEQ multiplex PCR assay. Sourced from immuneACCESS, this table was stored by TCRdb with only in-frame sequences that have V and J called. A share of the clones is absent; for the studies checked, an unresolved V gene accounts for under half, and the remainder has no known explanation. The sample has around 1,000,000 clones on record, approximately 80% of them singletons. The ten largest account for about 0.94% of the sample. Sequenced sample: memory CD4+ T cells from PBMCs. The sample's cell subset or site label, in plain terms: CD45RA-negative fraction. These receptors were taken from a man between 18 and 29 years old in good health. Some clones in this sample may be carry-over from other donors' samples.

This chain connects TRBV28 to TRBJ1-1; D is undetermined. The germline CDR1 and CDR2 sequences are MDHEN and SYDVKM. V gave up 5 bases and J gave up 5 bases, with 24 bases separating them. The CDR3 has 17 residues. The CDR3 loop is CASSNQDLWGVGTEAFF. The CDR3 DNA reads TGTGCCAGCAGTAACCAGGATTTGTGGGGTGTTGGTACTGAAGCTTTCTTT.

Points on this clone: The same CDR3 arises from other DNA sequences in this sample as well. The V gene is TRBV27, the J gene TRBJ1-2; no clear D. CDR1 and CDR2 from the germline V gene are MNHEY and SMNVEV (reference sequence). V was pared by 2 bases and J by 0 bases, with 4 bases between. This CDR3 is 13 amino acids long. The DNA of the CDR3 is TGTGCCAGCAGTTTACAGCCTAACTATGGCTACACCTTC. Its protein is CASSLQPNYGYTF.

The chain has TRBV7-2 and TRBJ2-5; D remains ambiguous. Germline CDR1 SGHTA, CDR2 FQGNSA. The CDR3 totals 13 residues. The germline V and J ends were trimmed by 1 base and 2 bases, with 5 bases remaining between them. CDR3 DNA: TGTGCCAGCAGCTTAGTCGCGCAAGAGACCCAGTACTTC. Translated: CASSLVAQETQYF.

A note on this clone: Other DNA sequences in this specimen translate into the identical CDR3. The CDR3 is CASSQGTANTEAFF. CDR3 nucleotide sequence: TGTGCCAGCAGCCAAGGGACAGCGAACACTGAAGCTTTCTTT. The V gene is TRBV4-2, the J gene TRBJ1-1, with D possibly being TRBD1 (6 bases). This CDR3 region has 14 residues. V was shortened by 1 base and J by 1 base, with 7 bases between the two germline ends. Germline-derived CDR1 and CDR2 are LGHNA and YNFKEQ.

The V and J genes are TRBV7-2 and TRBJ2-1; 10 bases are shared with TRBD2. CDR3 size: 14 residues. Losses at the gene ends were 5 bases for V and 7 bases for J; bases not matched to a gene: 5. Germline V CDR1 and CDR2: SGHTA, FQGNSA. The DNA for the CDR3 is TGTGCCAGCAGCACAGCGGGAGGGATGAATGAGCAGTTCTTC. It specifies CASSTAGGMNEQFF. The variable domain in full, completed from reference TRBV7-2 and TRBJ2-1, reads GAGVSQSPSNKVTEKGKDVELRCDPISGHTALYWYRQSLGQGLEFLIYFQGNSAPDKSGLPSDRFSAERTGGSVSTLTIQRTQQEDSAVYLCASSTAGGMNEQFFGPGTRLTVL.

V gene TRBV5-4 combines with J gene TRBJ2-7; unclear D gene. The length of the CDR3 is 15 residues. Germline CDR1 is SGHNT and CDR2 is YYREEE (reference sequence). Trimming pared 0 bases from V and 2 bases from J, leaving 12 bases between. CDR3 region: CASSLVAGPPYEQYF. The DNA for the CDR3 is TGTGCCAGCAGCTTGGTGGCAGGACCCCCCTACGAGCAGTACTTC.

The J gene is TRBJ2-1, the V gene TRBV9, with 8 bases identical to TRBD2. Germline CDR1 reads SGDLS; CDR2 reads YYNGEE. The CDR3 loop spans 15 amino acids. V shed 0 bases and J 6 bases; nucleotides not matched to a gene: 5. CDR3 amino acids: CASSVVSGSSNEQFF. DNA for the CDR3: TGTGCCAGCAGCGTAGTAAGCGGGAGCTCCAATGAGCAGTTCTTC.